This note documents a single T cell receptor beta chain sequence. Its antigen is currently not known. Per-nucleotide qualities are absent, and no much larger clonotype sits a single base away. Including cysteine and phenylalanine, the CDR3 has 15 amino acids. CDR3 DNA only is kept here, 45 bases in frame from base 1. V is clipped by 1 base and J by 3 bases, and the sequence between their germline boundaries is 10 bases long. CDR1 is given as SEHNR and CDR2 as FQNEAQ, both from the germline V gene (reference sequence). Library method: 5' RACE. The instrument was an Illumina HiSeq 2500. A second roughly 6 to 12 cycle PCR used a sample-barcoded 5' primer and a J-beta primer mix. A unique molecular identifier was introduced onto each TCR beta cDNA molecule by a template-switch 5' adaptor carrying 12 random nucleotides. Each sample yielded at least 3 million CDR3-containing paired-end reads. All of the RNA was converted into first-strand cDNA using the Mint cDNA synthesis kit, with a TRBC-specific oligonucleotide serving as the primer. All cDNA was treated with uracil-DNA glycosylase and then went through a first 18-cycle PCR with the universal primers M1SS and BC2_uni_R. Processing in the source paper ran as follows. For normalization, 1 million high-quality reads were randomly selected from each sample, with every read carrying a distinct molecular identifier. Reads sharing molecular identifiers were discarded rather than binned into consensus sequences. CDR3 identification, clonotype clustering and error correction used MiTCR with a Q25 quality threshold and the strictest error-elimination algorithm. A nonparametric unseen species model with Euler transformation was used to estimate a lower bound on total TCR beta diversity. Clones were called with MiXCR by TCRdb after fastp trimmed the public reads at Q25, and only in-frame beta chains were retained. Rows are unified per CDR3 protein, each entry keeping the most common DNA and genes. It is TCRdb's table, rather than the study itself, that gives the V and J calls and clone size. Recorded for this sample are approximately 900,000 distinct CDR3 sequences; about 44% of them occurred a single time. The ten biggest clones cover 13% of the sample.

The data are from a study of blood T cells in healthy people across ages (dated by TCRdb to the mid-2010s). At the level of the whole study: In model experiments, template switching captured about one uniquely barcoded TCR beta cDNA molecule for every two T cells. To avoid experimental bias, donors of different ages were randomly spread across the sequencing lanes. The study measured age-related changes in TCR beta repertoire diversity using deep sequencing normalized with unique cDNA molecular identifiers. Four age groups were formed from the donors: young (average approximately 15 years), middle-aged (approximately 39), aged (more than 55) and long-lived (around 82). Two additional independent replicas of 1 million unique cDNA reads from the same blood draw were analyzed for two donors (one aged 18 to 30 and one aged 80 or older).

Results the study describes overall, beyond this receptor: Estimates of total diversity from one million sequenced T cells were regarded as lower bounds and underestimates. Because donor CMV infection status was unknown, age-related changes in expanded clonotypes were potentially confounded. Since profiling was done on bulk unsorted PBMCs, naive and antigen-experienced compartments could not be conclusively compared. The long-lived group showed more naive CD4+ T cells, fewer expanded clones and increased TCR diversity than the aged group, suggesting age selection. As age increased, observed TCR beta diversity per million T cells dropped in a roughly linear way, and a significant reduction was already evident by age 40. The percentage of naive T cells measured by flow cytometry correlated strongly with observed TCR beta diversity.

The donors were roughly 40 Caucasian individuals from Russia, aged 6 to 90 years, who were systemically healthy. Around 10 milliliters of peripheral blood were drawn from each donor into EDTA-treated Vacutainer tubes. PBMCs were isolated by Ficoll-Paque density-gradient centrifugation, with at least 6.5 million obtained per sample. Trizol reagent was used to extract total RNA from PBMCs, with at least 5 micrograms per sample. Naive CD45RAhigh/CD27high T cell percentages were measured by flow cytometry on a PBMC aliquot from every donor. The chain joins TRBV7-9 to TRBJ2-1; a tentative D call is TRBD1 (6 bases match). This sequence originates from a man younger than 45 in good health. Sequenced material: blood. The nucleotide sequence is TGTGCCAGCAGCTTAGGAGGGACATACTACAATGAGCAGTTCTTC. Its amino acids are CASSLGGTYYNEQFF.